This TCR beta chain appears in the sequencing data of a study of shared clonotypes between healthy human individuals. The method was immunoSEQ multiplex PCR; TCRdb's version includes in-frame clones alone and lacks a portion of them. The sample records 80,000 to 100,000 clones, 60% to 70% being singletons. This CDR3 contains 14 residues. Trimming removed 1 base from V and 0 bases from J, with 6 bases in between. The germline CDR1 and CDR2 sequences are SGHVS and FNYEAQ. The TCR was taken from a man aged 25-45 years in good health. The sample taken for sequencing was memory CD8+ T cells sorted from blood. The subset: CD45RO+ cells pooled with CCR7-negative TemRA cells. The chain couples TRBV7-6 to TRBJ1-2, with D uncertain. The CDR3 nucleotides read TGTGCCAGCAGCTTAGACAGTACTAACTATGGCTACACCTTC. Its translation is CASSLDSTNYGYTF.